This note documents a single T cell receptor beta chain sequence. Its antigen remains unknown. A much larger clonotype is one base distant, so this may be a read error. Fresh peripheral blood, approximately 10 ml, was the PBMC source. The entry originates in a study of Graves' ophthalmopathy and Graves' hyperthyroidism. Study context: No treatment had been given when peripheral blood was collected at initial diagnosis. Findings and limits, study-wide: Among expanded thyroid clonotypes above 0.001 frequency, most also occurred in blood.

Amplifying from RNA transcripts, the study obtained TCR beta CDR3 regions. An initial RT-PCR round employing HTBI primers preceded a second-round multiplex PCR. TCRdb recomputed calls from the multiplex PCR reads with MiXCR, one row per CDR3 protein. The sample carries roughly 500,000 distinct CDR3 sequences, around 14% recorded once. Germline V gives CDR1 MNHNS, CDR2 SASEGT. CDR3 length equals 14 residues. Deletions cut 6 bases from V and 5 bases from J, with 17 bases between. This clonotype was obtained from a woman in her 30s with Graves' ophthalmopathy. The chain carries TRBV6-1 and TRBJ2-7; either TRBD1 or TRBD2 may fit D (5 bases each). The material sequenced was blood. The CDR3 is CASRRGIGAHEQYF. CDR3 DNA: TGTGCCAGCAGGAGGGGAATCGGAGCGCACGAGCAGTACTTC.